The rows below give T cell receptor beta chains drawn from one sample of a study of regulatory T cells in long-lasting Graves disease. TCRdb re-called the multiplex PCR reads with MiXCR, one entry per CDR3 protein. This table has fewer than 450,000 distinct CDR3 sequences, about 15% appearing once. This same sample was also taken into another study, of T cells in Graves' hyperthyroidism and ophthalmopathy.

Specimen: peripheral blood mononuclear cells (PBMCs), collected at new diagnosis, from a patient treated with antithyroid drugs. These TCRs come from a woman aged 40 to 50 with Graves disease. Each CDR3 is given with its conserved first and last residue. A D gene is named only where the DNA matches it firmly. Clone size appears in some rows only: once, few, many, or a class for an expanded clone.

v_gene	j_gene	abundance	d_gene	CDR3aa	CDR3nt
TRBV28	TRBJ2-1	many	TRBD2	CASSLLGLAGVEQFF	TGTGCCAGCAGTTTATTGGGACTAGCGGGAGTTGAGCAGTTCTTC
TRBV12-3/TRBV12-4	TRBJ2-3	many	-	CASQRLTVSTDTQYF	TGTGCCAGCCAGCGTTTGACAGTTAGCACAGATACGCAGTATTTT
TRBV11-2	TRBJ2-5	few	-	CASSEVGGQETQYF	TGTGCCAGCTCGGAAGTCGGCGGGCAAGAGACCCAGTACTTC
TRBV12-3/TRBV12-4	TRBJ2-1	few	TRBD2	CASSFKGLGTAEQFF	TGTGCCAGCAGTTTTAAAGGACTAGGGACTGCTGAGCAGTTCTTC
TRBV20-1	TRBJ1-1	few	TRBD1	CSAGDRANTEAFF	TGCAGTGCTGGGGACAGGGCGAACACTGAAGCTTTCTTT
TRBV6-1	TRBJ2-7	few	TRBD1	CASSPRTGNSYEQYF	TGTGCCAGCAGTCCCAGGACAGGGAACTCCTACGAGCAGTACTTC
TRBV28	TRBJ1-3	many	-	CASSSGPTTGGNTIYF	TGTGCCAGCAGTTCCGGGCCCACCACCGGAGGAAACACCATATATTTT
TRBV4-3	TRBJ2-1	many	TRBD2	CASSQDPGLAAYNEQFF	TGCGCCAGCAGCCAAGACCCGGGACTAGCGGCCTACAATGAGCAGTTCTTC
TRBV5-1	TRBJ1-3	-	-	CASSLAAGVAGNTIYF	TGTGCCAGCAGCTTGGCCGCGGGGGTTGCAGGAAACACCATATATTTT
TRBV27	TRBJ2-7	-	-	CASSLTREGEQYF	TGTGCCAGCAGTTTAACAAGAGAGGGGGAGCAGTACTTC
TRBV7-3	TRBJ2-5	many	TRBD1	CASSNPTGERGTQYF	TGTGCCAGCAGCAACCCGACAGGGGAAAGGGGGACCCAGTACTTC
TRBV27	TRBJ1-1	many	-	CASIESLANTEAFF	TGTGCCAGCATCGAGTCATTGGCGAACACTGAAGCTTTCTTT
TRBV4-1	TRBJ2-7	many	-	CASSQDLRTRGYF	TGCGCCAGCAGCCAAGATTTAAGGACCAGAGGGTACTTC
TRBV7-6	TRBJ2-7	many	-	CASSLGRWPLAYEQYF	TGTGCCAGCAGCTTAGGAAGGTGGCCCCTGGCCTACGAGCAGTACTTC
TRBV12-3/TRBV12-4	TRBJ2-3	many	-	CASRPAQTDTQYF	TGTGCCAGCAGACCCGCACAGACAGATACGCAGTATTTT
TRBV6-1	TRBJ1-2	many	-	CASTLSPGRNYGYTF	TGTGCCAGCACCCTCTCCCCCGGACGGAACTATGGCTACACCTTC